This T cell receptor beta chain originates from a study of OX40 agonist ivuxolimab in advanced cancers. Notes on the study in general: CD8+ T cells were the subset that, on average, had more expanded clones than CD4+. Normalized T-cell clonal expansion was also low in a subset of nonresponders. Among the least clonally expanded were partial responders at 0.1-3.0 mg/kg. Clonal expansion from baseline to week 6 occurred in both CD4+ and CD8+ T cells.

CDR1 and CDR2 from the germline V gene are SEHNR and FQNEAQ (reference sequence). The CDR3 is 13 residues long. Trimming removed 3 bases at V and 1 base at J, with 5 bases between. Comments on this clone: Its specificity is not known. Additional DNA sequences in this sample encode the identical CDR3.

Produced via immunoSEQ multiplex PCR; TCRdb's table is partial and in-frame only. There are 50,000 to 60,000 clones in the sample; 86% occur only once, and 0.95% to 1.4% lies in the top ten. This clonotype was sampled from an adult with an advanced solid tumor such as melanoma, head and neck, liver or kidney cancer. Specimen: CD4+ or CD8+ T cells sorted from blood, collected in a trial of the OX40 agonist ivuxolimab. The gene calls are TRBV7-9 and TRBJ2-3, with unresolved D. As DNA, the CDR3 is TGTGCCAGCAGCTTCAGCGGCACAGATACGCAGTATTTT. Its translation is CASSFSGTDTQYF.